This entry lists 7 T cell receptor beta chains sequenced from one sample in a study of shared clonotypes between healthy human individuals (TCRdb year 2020). CD8 naive samples were CD45RO-negative cells positively selected for CCR7, giving a CD45RA+CCR7+ population that excluded TemRA cells. The library was produced with the immunoSEQ multiplex PCR assay. TCRdb's version of the immuneACCESS table is confined to in-frame rearrangements and falls short of the full clone set. An unresolved V gene accounts for under half of the shortfall where checked; the remainder is of unknown origin. The sample table shows under 850,000 clones, and around 93% are seen once. 20% to 30% of the sample rests with the top ten. Input material: naive CD8+ T cells sorted from blood. Explained via the paper, the cell subset or site label denotes: CD45RA+CCR7+. The receptors come from a young man in good health.

This CDR3 is CASSPLNQPQHF. The CDR3 coding sequence is TGTGCCAGCAGTCCCCTAAATCAGCCCCAGCATTTT. The chain joins TRBV27 to TRBJ1-5; D gene uncertain. Deletions cut 5 bases from V and 4 bases from J, with 6 bases between. Per the germline V gene, CDR1 is MNHEY and CDR2 is SMNVEV (reference sequence). The CDR3 has 12 residues.

This chain links TRBV6-1 with TRBJ2-7, with TRBD1 matching 8 bases. The germline V gene has CDR1 MNHNS and CDR2 SASEGT. This CDR3 spans 15 amino acids. The V segment lost 3 bases and the J segment 3 bases; nucleotides outside the gene matches: 7. In DNA, the CDR3 is TGTGCCAGCAGTGATCGTAAGACAGGGGTCTACGAGCAGTACTTC. This gives the protein CASSDRKTGVYEQYF.

The chain combines TRBV2 with TRBJ1-5; possible D gene TRBD1, 5 bases. Per germline, CDR1 SNHLY and CDR2 FYNNEI. V lost 3 bases and J lost 4, with 10 bases in between. The CDR3 has 14 residues. CDR3 in DNA: TGTGCCAGCAGTGACAGGGATCAGAATCAGCCCCAGCATTTT. It yields the protein CASSDRDQNQPQHF.

Regarding this clone: Distinct nucleotide sequences in the sample also encode this CDR3. This chain links TRBV5-6 with TRBJ2-1, with no clear D. V was shortened by 0 bases and J by 0 bases, with 7 bases between the two germline ends. The CDR3 sequence is 15 residues long. The germline CDR1 and CDR2 sequences are SGHDT and YYEEEE. CDR3 loop: CASSLGASSYNEQFF. Written as DNA, the CDR3 is TGTGCCAGCAGCTTGGGGGCCAGCTCCTACAATGAGCAGTTCTTC.

The CDR3 sequence: CASSPHREHSNQPQHF. Here the CDR3 DNA reads TGCGCCAGCAGCCCTCACAGGGAACATAGCAATCAGCCCCAGCATTTT. V and J are TRBV4-1 and TRBJ1-5, with D possibly TRBD1 on 6 matching bases. V lost 4 bases to trimming and J lost 0 bases, with 13 bases between them. The CDR3 covers 16 residues. Germline V gene data show CDR1 as MGHRA and CDR2 as YSYEKL.

The chain is built from TRBV29-1 and TRBJ2-5, with D tentatively TRBD2 (6 bases). The CDR3 sequence is 14 residues long. With 3 bases removed from V and 1 base from J, the gap between germline ends came to 12 bases. Germline lookup yields CDR1 SQVTM and CDR2 ANQGSEA. CDR3 residues: CSVDGGNGQETQYF. The CDR3 DNA reads as TGCAGCGTTGATGGCGGGAACGGCCAAGAGACCCAGTACTTC.

A remark on this clone: One end of the junction fails to match germline, which may point to a read error. The V call is TRBV7-7, the J call TRBJ2-1, with D tentatively TRBD2 (6 bases). The CDR3 spans 13 residues. Per the germline V gene, CDR1 is SSHAT and CDR2 is FNYEAQ (reference sequence). DNA for the CDR3: TGTGCTAGCAGCTTAGGTTTCGGGAGTGAGCAGTTCTTC. Its protein is CASSLGFGSEQFF.